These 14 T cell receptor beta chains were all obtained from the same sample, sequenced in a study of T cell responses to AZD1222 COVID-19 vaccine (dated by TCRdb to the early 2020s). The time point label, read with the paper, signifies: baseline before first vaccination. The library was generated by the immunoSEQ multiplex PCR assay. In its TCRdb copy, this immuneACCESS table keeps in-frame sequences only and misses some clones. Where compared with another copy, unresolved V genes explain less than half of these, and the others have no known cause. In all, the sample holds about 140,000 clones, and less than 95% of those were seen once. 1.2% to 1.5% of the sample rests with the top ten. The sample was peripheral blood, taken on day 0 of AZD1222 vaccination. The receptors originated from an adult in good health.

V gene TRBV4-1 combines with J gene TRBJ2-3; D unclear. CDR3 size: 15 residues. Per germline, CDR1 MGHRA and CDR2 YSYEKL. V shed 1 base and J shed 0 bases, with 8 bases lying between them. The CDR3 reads CASSQGQGSTDTQYF. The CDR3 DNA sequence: TGCGCCAGCAGCCAAGGGCAAGGAAGCACAGATACGCAGTATTTT.

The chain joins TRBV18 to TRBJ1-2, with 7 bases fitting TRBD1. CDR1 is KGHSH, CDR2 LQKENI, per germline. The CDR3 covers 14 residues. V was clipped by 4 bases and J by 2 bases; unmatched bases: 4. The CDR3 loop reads CASSQDRLNYGYTF. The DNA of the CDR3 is TGTGCCAGCTCACAGGACAGGCTCAACTATGGCTACACCTTC.

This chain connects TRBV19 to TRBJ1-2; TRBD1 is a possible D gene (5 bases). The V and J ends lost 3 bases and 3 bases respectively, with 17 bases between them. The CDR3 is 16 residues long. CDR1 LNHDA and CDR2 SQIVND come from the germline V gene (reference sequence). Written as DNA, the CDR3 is TGTGCCAGTAGTATCAGAGCAGGGAGGGGTGACTATGGCTACACCTTC. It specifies CASSIRAGRGDYGYTF. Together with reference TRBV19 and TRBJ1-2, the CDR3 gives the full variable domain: DGGITQSPKYLFRKEGQNVTLSCEQNLNHDAMYWYRQDPGQGLRLIYYSQIVNDFQKGDIAEGYSVSREKKESFPLTVTSAQKNPTAFYLCASSIRAGRGDYGYTFGSGTRLTVV.

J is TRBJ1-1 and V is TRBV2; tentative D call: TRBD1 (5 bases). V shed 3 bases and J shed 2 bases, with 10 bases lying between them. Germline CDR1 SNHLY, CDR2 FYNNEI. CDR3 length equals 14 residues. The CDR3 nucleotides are TGTGCCAGCAGTGAGGCAGGGACTAACACTGAAGCTTTCTTT. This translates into CASSEAGTNTEAFF. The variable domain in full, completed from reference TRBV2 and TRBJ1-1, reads EPEVTQTPSHQVTQMGQEVILRCVPISNHLYFYWYRQILGQKVEFLVSFYNNEISEKSEIFDDQFSVERPDGSNFTLKIRSTKLEDSAMYFCASSEAGTNTEAFFGQGTRLTVV.

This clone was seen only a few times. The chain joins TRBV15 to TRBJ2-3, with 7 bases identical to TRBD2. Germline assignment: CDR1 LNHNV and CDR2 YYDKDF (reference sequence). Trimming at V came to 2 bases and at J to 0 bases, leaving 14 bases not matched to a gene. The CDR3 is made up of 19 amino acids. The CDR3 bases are TGTGCCACCAGCAGAACCTTCGCCGGAGCGGGACTTAGCACAGATACGCAGTATTTT. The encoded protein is CATSRTFAGAGLSTDTQYF. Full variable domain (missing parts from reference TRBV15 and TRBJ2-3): DAMVIQNPRYQVTQFGKPVTLSCSQTLNHNVMYWYQQKSSQAPKLLFHYYDKDFNNEADTPDNFQSRRPNTSFCFLDIRSPGLGDTAMYLCATSRTFAGAGLSTDTQYFGPGTRLTVL.

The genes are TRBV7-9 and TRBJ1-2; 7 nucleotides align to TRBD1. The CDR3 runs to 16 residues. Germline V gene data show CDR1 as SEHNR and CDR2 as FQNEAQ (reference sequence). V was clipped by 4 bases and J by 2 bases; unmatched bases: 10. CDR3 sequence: CASSSSTGLGNYGYTF. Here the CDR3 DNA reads TGTGCCAGCAGCTCATCGACAGGGTTGGGGAACTATGGCTACACCTTC.

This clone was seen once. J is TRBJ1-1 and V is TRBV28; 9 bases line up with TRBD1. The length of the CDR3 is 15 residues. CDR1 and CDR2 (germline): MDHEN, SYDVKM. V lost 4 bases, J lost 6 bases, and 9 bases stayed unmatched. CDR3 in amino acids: CASSSRTGVMAEAFF. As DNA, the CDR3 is TGTGCCAGCAGTTCCCGGACAGGGGTGATGGCTGAAGCTTTCTTT.

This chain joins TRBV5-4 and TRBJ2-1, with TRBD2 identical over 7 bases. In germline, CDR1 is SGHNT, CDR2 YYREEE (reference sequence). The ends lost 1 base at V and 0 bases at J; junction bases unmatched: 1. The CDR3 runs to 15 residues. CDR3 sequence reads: CASSLRTSSYNEQFF. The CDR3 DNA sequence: TGTGCCAGCAGCTTGAGGACTAGCTCCTACAATGAGCAGTTCTTC.

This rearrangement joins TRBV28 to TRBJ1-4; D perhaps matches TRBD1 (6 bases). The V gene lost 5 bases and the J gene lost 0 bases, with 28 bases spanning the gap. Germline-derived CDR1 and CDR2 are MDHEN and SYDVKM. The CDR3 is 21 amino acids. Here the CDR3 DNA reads TGTGCCAGCAGTCCCCGACTCCCGGGGGGGGACATAGTTGCAACTAATGAAAAACTGTTTTTT. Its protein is CASSPRLPGGDIVATNEKLFF.

CDR3 sequence reads: CASSVDWGNYNSPLHF. The CDR3 DNA reads as TGTGCCAGCAGCGTAGATTGGGGAAACTATAATTCACCCCTCCACTTT. The chain uses TRBV9 and TRBJ1-6; D ambiguous. Trimming pared 0 bases from V and 3 bases from J, leaving 10 bases between. Germline CDR1 reads SGDLS; CDR2 reads YYNGEE. There are 16 residues in the CDR3.

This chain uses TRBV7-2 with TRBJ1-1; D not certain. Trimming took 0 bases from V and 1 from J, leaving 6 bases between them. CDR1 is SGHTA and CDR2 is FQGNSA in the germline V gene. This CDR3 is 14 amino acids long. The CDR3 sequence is CASSLAWGNTEAFF. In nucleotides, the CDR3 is TGTGCCAGCAGCTTAGCGTGGGGGAACACTGAAGCTTTCTTT.

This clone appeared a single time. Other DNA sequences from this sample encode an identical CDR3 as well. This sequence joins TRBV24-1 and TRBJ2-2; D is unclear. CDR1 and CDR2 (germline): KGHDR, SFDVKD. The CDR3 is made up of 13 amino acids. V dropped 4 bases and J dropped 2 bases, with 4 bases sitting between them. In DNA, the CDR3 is TGTGCCACCAGTGACCATAACACCGGGGAGCTGTTTTTT. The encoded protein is CATSDHNTGELFF.

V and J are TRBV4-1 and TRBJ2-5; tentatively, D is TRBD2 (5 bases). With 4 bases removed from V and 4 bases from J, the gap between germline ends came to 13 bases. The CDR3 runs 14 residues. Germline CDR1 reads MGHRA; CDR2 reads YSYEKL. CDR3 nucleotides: TGCGCCAGCAGCCTAGTCGAGGGAGCAGAGACCCAGTACTTC. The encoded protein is CASSLVEGAETQYF.

In nucleotides, the CDR3 is TGTGCCACCAGCAGCCCCTTTAGGGGGGGTGGTGGAAACACCATATATTTT. Its protein product is CATSSPFRGGGGNTIYF. The chain is built from TRBV15 and TRBJ1-3, with D perhaps TRBD1 (6 bases). Trimming left V 3 bases short and J 3 bases short, with 18 bases between. Germline CDR1 is LNHNV and CDR2 is YYDKDF (reference sequence). The CDR3 is 17 residues long.